This T cell receptor (beta chain) is from a study of T-cell memory formation after mild COVID-19. From the 5' RACE reads, TCRdb called clonotypes with MiXCR, one entry per CDR3 protein. This sample has about 150,000 distinct CDR3 sequences, with around 25% found just once. This TCR was sampled from an adult woman who had mild COVID-19 (a few samples of this study predate the infection). Cell type and time point are not known. The material sequenced was PBMCs or a T cell subset sorted from them (not recorded which).

The CDR3 loop is CASSQDIELNTEAFF. CDR3 coding DNA: TGCGCCAGCAGCCAAGATATTGAGCTGAACACTGAAGCTTTCTTT. The chain carries TRBV4-1 and TRBJ1-1; D gene unclear. CDR3 length: 15 residues. Germline V gene sequence: CDR1 MGHRA, CDR2 YSYEKL. V was cut by 0 bases and J by 0 bases, with 8 bases left in between.